The clone carrying this T cell receptor beta chain appeared many times. What it recognizes is unknown. A second PCR of roughly 7 to 11 cycles used a sample-barcoded 5' primer and a J-beta primer mix. TCRdb analysed the 5' RACE reads with MiXCR anew, one entry per CDR3 protein. The sample records roughly 700,000 distinct CDR3 sequences, less than 40% being singletons. These data belong to a study of blood T cells in healthy people across ages. Study information: Template switching captured about one barcoded beta molecule per two T cells.

Per-sample PBMC isolation yielded at least 6.5 million cells. Trimming took 0 bases from V and 5 from J, leaving 7 bases between them. Germline V gene sequence: CDR1 MGHRA, CDR2 YSYEKL. The CDR3 loop spans 13 amino acids. Study findings and constraints: Long-lived donors carried more naive CD4+ cells and greater diversity than aged donors. A strong correlation was seen between TCR beta diversity and naive T cell percentage.

The sample was blood. The clonotype was recovered from an elderly woman in good health. The chain employs TRBV4-1 and TRBJ1-2; D call uncertain. DNA for the CDR3: TGCGCCAGCAGCCAAGATGCCCAGTATGGCTACACCTTC. Translation: CASSQDAQYGYTF.